These 24 T cell receptor beta chains were sequenced from one sample in a study of CD8+ T cells in alopecia areata. Extracted RNA was reverse transcribed into cDNA, the sequencing template. This table comes from immunoSEQ multiplex PCR, and its TCRdb copy is limited to in-frame clones, with some not included. The sample yields 100,000 to 150,000 clones, approximately 49% seen once. The source was CD8+ T cells sorted from blood, collected at week 0. The receptors derive from a human donor with alopecia areata.

The chain uses TRBV29-1 and TRBJ2-1, with D tentatively TRBD2 (6 bases). Germline-derived CDR1 and CDR2 are SQVTM and ANQGSEA. The V and J ends lost 7 bases and 3 bases respectively, with 10 bases between them. This CDR3 comprises 12 residues. The CDR3 region is CSERTNYNEQFF. CDR3 DNA: TGCAGCGAAAGGACTAACTACAATGAGCAGTTCTTC.

This clone was recorded a few times. The V call is TRBV13, the J call TRBJ1-2, with D possibly being TRBD1 (6 bases). Germline assignment: CDR1 PRHDT and CDR2 FYEKMQ (reference sequence). The CDR3 consists of 13 residues. The ends were cut back, 10 bases at V and 4 bases at J, with 16 bases in the middle. CDR3 DNA sequence: TGTGCCACCAGGGGCGAAGATGTCTATGGCTACACCTTC. Protein product: CATRGEDVYGYTF.

The V call is TRBV7-8, the J call TRBJ2-7; 9 nucleotides align to TRBD2. The length of the CDR3 is 14 residues. In germline, CDR1 is SGHVS, CDR2 FQNEAQ. After removal of 4 bases from V and 6 bases from J, the junction contained 7 bases not matched to a gene. The DNA of the CDR3 is TGTGCCAGCAGCTGGGCGGGAGGGGGCGGCGAGCAGTACTTC. Translating gives CASSWAGGGGEQYF.

This sequence joins TRBV27 and TRBJ2-3, with D possibly being TRBD2 (6 bases). In germline, CDR1 is MNHEY, CDR2 SMNVEV (reference sequence). V was clipped by 2 bases and J by 6 bases, with 15 bases between them. The CDR3 has 15 residues. This CDR3 reads CASSLGYGGSDTQYF. CDR3 sequence (DNA): TGTGCCAGCAGTTTAGGATACGGAGGGTCGGATACGCAGTATTTT.

This clone has just a few counts. The rearrangement links TRBV19 to TRBJ1-1; 8 bases line up with TRBD1. The CDR3 contains 15 residues. J lost 7 bases, V lost 5 bases, and 12 bases had no gene match. Germline-derived CDR1 and CDR2 are LNHDA and SQIVND (reference sequence). In DNA form, the CDR3 reads TGTGCCAGTAGTCCAACCGTCGACAGGGGCGGTGAAGCTTTCTTT. Its translation is CASSPTVDRGGEAFF.

This clone turned up a few times. The J gene is TRBJ2-5, the V gene TRBV19; D gene ambiguous. V lost 5 bases and J 1 base, leaving 23 bases between the germline ends. CDR1 is LNHDA and CDR2 is SQIVND in the germline V gene (reference sequence). This CDR3 spans 18 amino acids. This CDR3 is CASSVGQAPPMAQETQYF. The CDR3 nucleotides read TGTGCCAGTAGTGTTGGGCAGGCGCCACCTATGGCCCAAGAGACCCAGTACTTC. The variable domain in full, completed from reference TRBV19 and TRBJ2-5, reads DGGITQSPKYLFRKEGQNVTLSCEQNLNHDAMYWYRQDPGQGLRLIYYSQIVNDFQKGDIAEGYSVSREKKESFPLTVTSAQKNPTAFYLCASSVGQAPPMAQETQYFGPGTRLLVL.

V and J are TRBV29-1 and TRBJ2-7; the D gene is possibly TRBD1 (6 bases). V lost 4 bases to trimming and J lost 4 bases, with 17 bases between them. Germline lookup yields CDR1 SQVTM and CDR2 ANQGSEA. There are 14 residues in the CDR3. CDR3 sequence: CSVAGRGISYEQYF. The DNA for the CDR3 is TGCAGCGTTGCGGGCAGGGGAATATCTTACGAGCAGTACTTC.

J is TRBJ2-2 and V is TRBV30, with D perhaps being TRBD1 or TRBD2 (5 bases each). This CDR3 is built from 15 residues. The V end was cut by 0 bases, the J end by 4 bases, with 12 bases between. Germline V gives CDR1 GTSNPN, CDR2 SVGIG (reference sequence). The CDR3 spells CAWSVPTGLTGELFF. CDR3 in DNA: TGTGCCTGGAGTGTACCGACGGGGCTCACCGGGGAGCTGTTTTTT.

The rearrangement links TRBV27 to TRBJ1-5, with unresolved D. The CDR3 length is 15 residues. Trimming took off 0 bases at V and 6 bases at J, with 12 bases between the two ends. Germline-derived CDR1 and CDR2 are MNHEY and SMNVEV (reference sequence). The CDR3 here is CASSLSEGYLQPQHF. The CDR3 nucleotides read TGTGCCAGCAGTTTATCGGAGGGTTACCTTCAGCCCCAGCATTTT.

The chain carries TRBV7-9 and TRBJ2-5; 7 bases map to TRBD2. The CDR3 spans 13 residues. The V segment lost 5 bases and the J segment 3 bases; nucleotides outside the gene matches: 3. Germline V gene lookup returns CDR1 SEHNR and CDR2 FQNEAQ (reference sequence). CDR3 protein: CASSRGGEETQYF. The CDR3 nucleotides read TGTGCCAGCAGCCGCGGGGGAGAAGAGACCCAGTACTTC.

This clone has just one count. The chain has TRBV29-1 and TRBJ2-1, with D possibly TRBD2 on 6 matching bases. V lost 5 bases to trimming and J lost 9 bases, with 17 bases between them. The CDR3 extends over 13 amino acids. Germline values: CDR1 SQVTM, CDR2 ANQGSEA. CDR3 DNA sequence: TGCAGCGTTATGTTTGGGTGGGGGGTTGAGCAGTTCTTC. Residues: CSVMFGWGVEQFF.

This clone was seen more than once but under ten times. The V gene is TRBV27, the J gene TRBJ1-5; maybe TRBD1 (5 bases). In germline, CDR1 is MNHEY, CDR2 SMNVEV (reference sequence). V was pared by 6 bases and J by 6 bases, with 15 bases between. This CDR3 spans 14 amino acids. CDR3 in DNA: TGTGCCAGCAGACCGGTTCAGGGTTCTCAGCCCCAGCATTTT. The encoded protein is CASRPVQGSQPQHF.

This clone appeared a few times. The V call is TRBV13, the J call TRBJ1-5; 8 positions match TRBD1. This CDR3 is 15 amino acids long. V gave up 3 bases and J gave up 7 bases; unmatched junction bases: 8. Germline V gene lookup returns CDR1 PRHDT and CDR2 FYEKMQ (reference sequence). The CDR3 DNA follows: TGTGCCAGCAGCTTTCATTCAGGGGGCGGACAGCCCCAGCATTTT. This encodes CASSFHSGGGQPQHF. Complete variable domain (other parts from reference TRBV13 and TRBJ1-5): AAGVIQSPRHLIKEKRETATLKCYPIPRHDTVYWYQQGPGQDPQFLISFYEKMQSDKGSIPDRFSAQQFSDYHSELNMSSLELGDSALYFCASSFHSGGGQPQHFGDGTRLSIL.

The chain employs TRBV7-9 and TRBJ2-5; D assignment may be TRBD1 or TRBD2 (5 bases each). The germline gives CDR1 SEHNR, CDR2 FQNEAQ (reference sequence). CDR3 size: 17 residues. Trimming removed 5 bases from V and 2 bases from J, with 21 bases in between. CDR3 DNA: TGTGCCAGCAGCCCTGGGGCCGAGGGGTACGATCAAGAGACCCAGTACTTC. Translated, it gives CASSPGAEGYDQETQYF. Full variable domain (rest looked up from reference TRBV7-9 and TRBJ2-5): DTGVSQNPRHKITKRGQNVTFRCDPISEHNRLYWYRQTLGQGPEFLTYFQNEAQLEKSRLLSDRFSAERPKGSFSTLEIQRTEQGDSAMYLCASSPGAEGYDQETQYFGPGTRLLVL.

The table lists this clone with a few counts. The chain has TRBV4-1 and TRBJ1-1, with a possible D match to TRBD1 (6 bases). This CDR3 has 16 amino acids. V shed 0 bases and J shed 1 base, with 12 bases lying between them. The germline gives CDR1 MGHRA, CDR2 YSYEKL. The CDR3 DNA is TGCGCCAGCAGCCAAGAACCGGCCAGGGGGAACACTGAAGCTTTCTTT. This translates into CASSQEPARGNTEAFF.

This clone occurred once. The chain employs TRBV13 and TRBJ1-1; D ambiguous. V was pared by 4 bases and J by 2 bases, with 8 bases between. The V gene's germline CDR1 is PRHDT and CDR2 FYEKMQ (reference sequence). There are 13 residues in the CDR3. CDR3 protein: CASSSAPNTEAFF. The CDR3 coding sequence is TGTGCCAGCAGCTCGGCCCCCAACACTGAAGCTTTCTTT. Variable domain in full (rest from reference TRBV13 and TRBJ1-1): AAGVIQSPRHLIKEKRETATLKCYPIPRHDTVYWYQQGPGQDPQFLISFYEKMQSDKGSIPDRFSAQQFSDYHSELNMSSLELGDSALYFCASSSAPNTEAFFGQGTRLTVV.

The V and J genes are TRBV4-3 and TRBJ1-2; D uncertain. The CDR3 contains 14 residues. Germline V gives CDR1 LGHNA, CDR2 YSLEER. V shed 1 base and J shed 6 bases, with 12 bases lying between them. Here the CDR3 reads CASSQGPGLDGYTF. Written as DNA, the CDR3 is TGCGCCAGCAGCCAAGGGCCGGGCCTTGATGGCTACACCTTC.

The chain carries TRBV27 and TRBJ2-1; either TRBD1 or TRBD2 may fit D (6 bases each). Between the trimmed V and J ends, which lost 2 bases and 2 bases, there was a span of 7 bases. The length of the CDR3 is 14 residues. Per germline, CDR1 MNHEY and CDR2 SMNVEV (reference sequence). CDR3 sequence: CASSLRGAYNEQFF. DNA of the CDR3: TGTGCCAGCAGTTTAAGGGGGGCCTACAATGAGCAGTTCTTC.

This clone was observed once. The V and J genes are TRBV20-1 and TRBJ2-1; D call uncertain. The germline gives CDR1 DFQATT, CDR2 SNEGSKA (reference sequence). CDR3 length: 10 residues. The V end lost 6 bases, the J end lost 4 bases, and 4 bases lay between the germline ends. CDR3 in amino acids: CSAVYNEQFF. CDR3 nucleotide sequence: TGCAGTGCAGTGTACAATGAGCAGTTCTTC.

This clone was counted a few times. The rearrangement links TRBV19 to TRBJ2-3; D is uncertain. Trimming took 0 bases from V and 2 from J, leaving 6 bases between them. Looked up from germline, CDR1 is LNHDA and CDR2 is SQIVND (reference sequence). CDR3 length: 14 amino acids. The CDR3 DNA is TGTGCCAGTAGTATAGATTCAGACACAGATACGCAGTATTTT. It is translated as CASSIDSDTDTQYF.

The genes are TRBV27 and TRBJ2-2; 12 bases line up with TRBD2. The CDR3 consists of 16 residues. Trimming took 5 bases from V and 3 from J; bases not matched to a gene: 4. Germline values: CDR1 MNHEY, CDR2 SMNVEV (reference sequence). The CDR3 DNA reads as TGTGCCAGCAGTCCTAGCGGGGGGGCGGACACCGGGGAGCTGTTTTTT. Translating it yields CASSPSGGADTGELFF.

This clone has just a few counts. The gene calls are TRBV9 and TRBJ1-3, with 7 bases fitting TRBD1. Germline V gene sequence: CDR1 SGDLS, CDR2 YYNGEE. V shed 3 bases and J 2 bases; nucleotides not matched to a gene: 2. The CDR3 extends over 14 amino acids. Here the CDR3 DNA reads TGTGCCAGCAGCGCAGGGGGACCTGGAAACACCATATATTTT. Its protein product is CASSAGGPGNTIYF. Full variable domain (outside the CDR3, taken from reference TRBV9 and TRBJ1-3): DSGVTQTPKHLITATGQRVTLRCSPRSGDLSVYWYQQSLDQGLQFLIQYYNGEERAKGNILERFSAQQFPDLHSELNLSSLELGDSALYFCASSAGGPGNTIYFGEGSWLTVV.

The V and J genes are TRBV27 and TRBJ1-2; maybe TRBD1 (5 bases). The germline CDR1 and CDR2 sequences are MNHEY and SMNVEV (reference sequence). The CDR3 contains 14 residues. The V gene lost 5 bases and the J gene lost 4 bases, with 14 bases spanning the gap. CDR3 DNA sequence: TGTGCCAGCAGTCCTCGGGAGGGACGCTATGGCTACACCTTC. Protein product: CASSPREGRYGYTF.

The chain recombines TRBV15 with TRBJ2-1, with D unclear. The CDR3 runs to 14 residues. The V gene's germline CDR1 is LNHNV and CDR2 YYDKDF (reference sequence). The V gene lost 5 bases and the J gene lost 6 bases, with 14 bases spanning the gap. CDR3 DNA: TGTGCCACCAGCTTCCAAACTAATCTCAATGAGCAGTTCTTC. It translates to CATSFQTNLNEQFF.